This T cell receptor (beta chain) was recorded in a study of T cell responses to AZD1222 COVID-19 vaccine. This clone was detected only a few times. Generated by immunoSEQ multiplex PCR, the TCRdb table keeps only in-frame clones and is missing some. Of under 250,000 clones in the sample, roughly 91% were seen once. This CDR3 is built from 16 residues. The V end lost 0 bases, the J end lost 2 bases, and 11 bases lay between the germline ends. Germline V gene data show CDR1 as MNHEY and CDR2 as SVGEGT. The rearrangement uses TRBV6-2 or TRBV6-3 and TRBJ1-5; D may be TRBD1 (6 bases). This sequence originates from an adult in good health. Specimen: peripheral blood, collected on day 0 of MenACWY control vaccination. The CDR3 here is CASSYSRGDGNQPQHF. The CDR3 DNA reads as TGTGCCAGCAGTTACTCGAGGGGGGATGGCAATCAGCCCCAGCATTTT.